The T cell receptor (beta chain) described here comes from a study of T cell repertoires in cytomegalovirus infection. V dropped 4 bases and J dropped 2; count of bases not matched to a gene: 9. CDR3 size: 17 residues. Germline V lookup: CDR1 SGHAT, CDR2 FQNNGV. TCRdb reprocessed the reads with MiXCR, giving one entry per CDR3 protein. The sample holds about 310,000 distinct CDR3 sequences, 17% seen once. Sequencing was carried out using PBMCs. The sequence was obtained from a human donor in good health (CMV status not recorded). Some clones in this sample may be carry-over from other donors' samples. The rearrangement uses TRBV11-2 and TRBJ1-4, with 8 positions matching TRBD1. In DNA, the CDR3 is TGTGCCAGCAGCTACCGGACAGGGACGAGGACTAATGAAAAACTGTTTTTT. It translates to CASSYRTGTRTNEKLFF.